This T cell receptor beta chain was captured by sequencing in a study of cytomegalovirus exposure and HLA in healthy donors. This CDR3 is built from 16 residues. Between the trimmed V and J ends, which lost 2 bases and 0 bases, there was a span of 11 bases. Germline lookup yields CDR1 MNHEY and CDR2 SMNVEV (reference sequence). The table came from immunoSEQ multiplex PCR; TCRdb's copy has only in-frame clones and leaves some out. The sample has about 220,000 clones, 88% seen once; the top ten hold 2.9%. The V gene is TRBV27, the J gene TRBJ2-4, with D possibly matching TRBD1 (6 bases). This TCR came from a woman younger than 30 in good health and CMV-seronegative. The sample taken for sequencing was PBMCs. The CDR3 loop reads CASSLITGKAKNIQYF. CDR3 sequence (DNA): TGTGCCAGCAGTTTAATCACAGGGAAAGCCAAAAACATTCAGTACTTC.